These T cell receptor beta chains were read from a single sample in a study of T cell repertoires in cytomegalovirus infection. TCRdb used MiXCR to reprocess the reads, holding one entry per CDR3 protein. Seen here are fewer than 550,000 distinct CDR3 sequences, 31% observed once, and the top ten hold roughly 15%. Sequences were obtained from PBMCs. These receptors came from a human donor in good health (CMV status not recorded). Some clones in this sample may be carry-over from other donors' samples. Each CDR3 is given with its conserved first and last residue. D genes are given only for firm matches. The size field is filled for only some rows; it gives once, few, many or a size class.

CDR3	DNA	size	D	V	J	length
CASSQRGGDTDTQYF	TGCGCCAGCAGCCAGCGGGGGGGGGACACAGATACGCAGTATTTT	.	TRBD2	TRBV4-1	TRBJ2-3	15
CASSQEPNQEIETQYF	TGCGCCAGCAGCCAAGAACCAAACCAGGAGATAGAGACCCAGTACTTC	many	.	TRBV4-1	TRBJ2-5	16
CASSLSGTSYNEQFF	TGTGCCAGCAGCCTCTCCGGGACTAGTTACAATGAGCAGTTCTTC	many	TRBD2	TRBV7-8	TRBJ2-1	15
CASRPYRDTQLAGYASETQYF	TGTGCCAGCAGACCCTACCGGGACACACAACTAGCGGGGTACGCGTCGGAGACCCAGTACTTC	few	TRBD2	TRBV7-9	TRBJ2-5	21
CSVGPEFNEQFF	TGCAGTGTTGGTCCGGAATTCAATGAGCAGTTCTTC	.	.	TRBV20-1	TRBJ2-1	12
CASSAGVGAVQPQHF	TGTGCCAGCAGCGCAGGGGTGGGGGCCGTTCAGCCCCAGCATTTT	many	.	TRBV7-2	TRBJ1-5	15
CASNVPIDGPLHF	TGTGCCAGCAACGTACCGATCGACGGGCCCCTCCACTTT	few	.	TRBV6-1	TRBJ1-6	13
CASSYQGNYGYTF	TGTGCCAGCAGTTACCAGGGAAACTATGGCTACACCTTC	.	.	TRBV6-8	TRBJ1-2	13
CATSDSLHTDTQYF	TGTGCCACCAGTGACTCCCTACACACAGATACGCAGTATTTT	few	.	TRBV24-1	TRBJ2-3	14
CASSRKNEQFF	TGTGCCAGCAGCCGAAAGAATGAGCAGTTCTTC	many	.	TRBV7-2	TRBJ2-1	11
CASSLSGLISYEQYF	TGTGCCAGCAGCTTATCAGGCCTGATCTCCTACGAGCAGTACTTC	.	.	TRBV7-2	TRBJ2-7	15
CASSFIRTGWDTGELFF	TGTGCCAGCAGTTTTATTCGGACAGGGTGGGACACCGGGGAGCTGTTTTTT	few	TRBD1	TRBV28	TRBJ2-2	17
CSVETQVEQYF	TGCAGCGTTGAAACCCAAGTCGAGCAGTACTTC	.	.	TRBV29-1	TRBJ2-7	11
CASSQDGVDEAFF	TGTGCCAGCAGCCAGGATGGTGTGGATGAAGCTTTCTTT	.	.	TRBV6-2/TRBV6-3	TRBJ1-1	13
CASRSSLRVLTDTQSF	TGTGCCAGCAGATCCTCTTTGCGGGTGCTCACAGATACGCAGTCTTTT	.	.	TRBV7-6	TRBJ2-3	16
CSARSERGGLGTDTQYF	TGCAGTGCTAGGAGCGAGCGGGGGGGCCTGGGCACAGATACGCAGTATTTT	.	TRBD2	TRBV20-1	TRBJ2-3	17
CASSTSLGTVYEQYF	TGTGCCAGCAGTACCTCGCTCGGGACAGTCTACGAGCAGTACTTC	.	TRBD1	TRBV27	TRBJ2-7	15
CASSLKRDRDNSPLPF	TGTGCCAGCTCACTGAAAAGGGACAGGGACAATTCACCCCTCCCCTTT	.	TRBD1	TRBV18	TRBJ1-6	16
CDISGHFYNEQFF	TGTGACATCAGCGGACACTTCTACAATGAGCAGTTCTTC	once	.	TRBV6-1	TRBJ2-1	13
CASSLTAGYSYTF	TGTGCCAGCTCCCTAACAGCGGGGTATAGCTACACCTTC	many	.	TRBV7-8	TRBJ1-2	13
CASSFRRQGANQRNTQYF	TGTGCCAGCAGTTTCAGAAGACAGGGGGCGAACCAGAGGAATACGCAGTATTTT	few	TRBD1	TRBV28	TRBJ2-3	18
CASSSDVPGLNTEAFF	TGTGCCAGCAGCTCGGACGTGCCGGGGTTGAACACTGAAGCTTTCTTT	.	.	TRBV7-9	TRBJ1-1	16
CSARDSTGQGVQPQHF	TGCAGTGCTAGAGACTCCACGGGACAGGGGGTTCAGCCCCAGCATTTT	.	TRBD1	TRBV20-1	TRBJ1-5	16
CASSQEQPGLNQPQHF	TGTGCCAGCAGCCAAGAACAGCCCGGGCTAAATCAGCCCCAGCATTTT	.	.	TRBV3-1	TRBJ1-5	16
CASSLDRGETEAFF	TGTGCCAGCAGCTTAGACAGGGGTGAAACTGAAGCTTTCTTT	few	TRBD1	TRBV7-2	TRBJ1-1	14
CATSVGYEQFF	TGTGCCACCAGTGTGGGGTATGAGCAGTTCTTC	once	.	TRBV24-1	TRBJ2-1	11
CASIRGLGSGANVLTF	TGTGCCAGCATACGGGGTCTAGGGTCTGGGGCCAACGTCCTGACTTTC	few	.	TRBV6-6	TRBJ2-6	16
CASSRTGTGGVKNYGYTF	TGTGCCAGCAGCCGTACCGGCACAGGGGGCGTTAAGAACTATGGCTACACCTTC	few	TRBD1	TRBV11-2	TRBJ1-2	18
CASSFNSTPRRGLGGYTF	TGTGCCAGCAGCTTTAATAGTACGCCCCGGCGGGGATTGGGCGGCTACACCTTC	many	.	TRBV7-8	TRBJ1-2	18
CASSLRGQVNTEAFF	TGTGCCAGCAGCCTAAGGGGGCAGGTGAACACTGAAGCTTTCTTT	.	TRBD1	TRBV27	TRBJ1-1	15
CASSLRSQGSYEQYF	TGTGCCAGCAGCCTTAGATCACAGGGGTCCTACGAGCAGTACTTC	many	TRBD1	TRBV7-2	TRBJ2-7	15
CASSDPVANTGELFF	TGTGCCAGCAGTGATCCGGTGGCGAACACCGGGGAGCTGTTTTTT	.	.	TRBV2	TRBJ2-2	15
CSSRTGTDTQYF	TGCAGCTCCCGGACGGGCACAGATACGCAGTATTTT	few	.	TRBV29-1	TRBJ2-3	12
CASTRRDIYSPLHF	TGTGCCAGTACCCGCAGGGACATTTATTCACCCCTCCACTTT	few	.	TRBV19	TRBJ1-6	14
CASSLGLNTDAFF	TGTGCCAGCAGCCTGGGTCTGAACACTGATGCTTTCTTT	once	.	TRBV6-5	TRBJ1-1	13
CASSLVQRGGMEQYF	TGTGCCAGCAGCTTAGTCCAGCGGGGGGGCATGGAGCAGTACTTC	few	TRBD2	TRBV7-6	TRBJ2-7	15
CASIYSPLASSYNEQFF	TGTGCCAGCATTTACTCGCCATTAGCCAGCTCCTACAATGAGCAGTTCTTC	.	.	TRBV6-6	TRBJ2-1	17
CASSFKGAGNQPQHF	TGTGCCAGCAGTTTCAAAGGGGCAGGCAATCAGCCCCAGCATTTT	few	.	TRBV12-3/TRBV12-4	TRBJ1-5	15
CASSRDRVVGELFF	TGTGCCAGTAGCCGGGACAGGGTCGTCGGGGAGCTGTTTTTT	.	TRBD1	TRBV19	TRBJ2-2	14
CASSYVTGVEFF	TGTGCCAGCAGTTATGTGACAGGGGTTGAGTTCTTC	.	TRBD1	TRBV6-5	TRBJ2-1	12
CASSYGQGVVNEQFF	TGTGCCAGCAGCTACGGACAGGGGGTTGTGAATGAGCAGTTCTTC	few	TRBD1	TRBV5-6	TRBJ2-1	15
CASKSGTGSSGEQYF	TGTGCCAGCAAGTCCGGGACAGGGAGCTCGGGCGAGCAGTACTTC	few	TRBD1	TRBV6-1	TRBJ2-7	15
CASSQVGGLMVGSPLHF	TGCGCCAGCAGCCAAGTCGGGGGGCTGATGGTGGGTTCACCCCTCCACTTT	few	.	TRBV4-3	TRBJ1-6	17
CASSEGNQPQHF	TGTGCCAGCTCAGAAGGGAATCAGCCCCAGCATTTT	.	.	TRBV18	TRBJ1-5	12
CASSFGGQGRNTIYF	TGTGCCAGCAGTTTTGGAGGACAGGGTAGGAACACCATATATTTT	.	TRBD1	TRBV12-3/TRBV12-4	TRBJ1-3	15
CSARDGTLGTEAFF	TGCAGTGCTAGAGATGGAACATTGGGGACTGAAGCTTTCTTT	.	.	TRBV20-1	TRBJ1-1	14
CASSLVSSPGLAGRRVQETQYF	TGTGCCAGCAGCTTAGTTTCCTCACCGGGACTAGCGGGGAGGAGAGTACAAGAGACCCAGTACTTC	.	TRBD2	TRBV11-2	TRBJ2-5	22
CGVWGDTGELFF	TGTGGAGTTTGGGGTGACACCGGGGAGCTGTTTTTT	few	.	TRBV28	TRBJ2-2	12
CASSQDRVNEKLFF	TGCGCCAGCAGCCAAGACAGGGTTAATGAAAAACTGTTTTTT	.	.	TRBV4-3	TRBJ1-4	14
CASSQWDPINNEQFF	TGTGCCAGCAGTCAATGGGACCCTATCAACAATGAGCAGTTCTTC	once	.	TRBV25-1	TRBJ2-1	15
CASSILGDVQSPLHF	TGTGCCAGCAGTATCCTGGGGGACGTACAGTCACCCCTCCACTTT	few	.	TRBV6-6	TRBJ1-6	15
CASSAVWGASYEQYF	TGTGCCAGCAGTGCCGTCTGGGGCGCTTCCTACGAGCAGTACTTC	few	.	TRBV6-1	TRBJ2-7	15
CASSLPTGTSYNEQFF	TGTGCCAGCAGCTTACCCACCGGGACTAGTTACAATGAGCAGTTCTTC	few	TRBD2	TRBV7-9	TRBJ2-1	16
CSARESGPAYEQYF	TGCAGTGCTAGAGAGAGCGGACCAGCCTACGAGCAGTACTTC	.	.	TRBV20-1	TRBJ2-7	14
CSVAFSGPYNEQFF	TGCAGCGTTGCCTTCAGCGGGCCTTACAATGAGCAGTTCTTC	few	.	TRBV29-1	TRBJ2-1	14
CASSFSGQRGGSEQFF	TGTGCCAGCAGCTTCTCCGGCCAGCGGGGGGGCAGCGAGCAGTTCTTC	many	TRBD2	TRBV7-2	TRBJ2-1	16